This T cell receptor (beta chain) was documented in a study of T cells in localized non-small cell lung cancer. General study results and limits: Heterogeneity remains possible, as sequencing covered one tumor region only. Increased T cell density in blood showed an association with longer overall survival. Adjacent lung exhibited a median of around 60 among the 100 most abundant tumor clones.

Comment on this clone: Its matching antigen is unknown.

Libraries were prepared by immunoSEQ multiplex PCR; TCRdb keeps only in-frame clonotypes and omits some of them. The profile shows roughly 58,000 clones, roughly 79% of them singletons. J was trimmed by 8 bases and V by 6 bases; bases with no gene match: 15. Germline V gene lookup returns CDR1 SNHLY and CDR2 FYNNEI. This CDR3 is 15 amino acids long. The rearrangement uses TRBV2 and TRBJ1-2; 7 bases are shared with TRBD1. This receptor was taken from a man between 40 and 75 years old with stage II lung adenocarcinoma. Specimen: PBMCs, collected before any cancer treatment. In nucleotides, the CDR3 is TGTGCCAGCAGGCACCGAGACAGGGATATTTGGGGCTACACCTTC. As protein: CASRHRDRDIWGYTF. Looking up the rest from reference TRBV2 and TRBJ1-2 gives the full variable domain: EPEVTQTPSHQVTQMGQEVILRCVPISNHLYFYWYRQILGQKVEFLVSFYNNEISEKSEIFDDQFSVERPDGSNFTLKIRSTKLEDSAMYFCASRHRDRDIWGYTFGSGTRLTVV.